What follows describes a single T cell receptor (beta chain). This record comes from a study of T-cell memory formation after mild COVID-19. TCRdb passed the 5' RACE reads through MiXCR, listing each CDR3 protein once. The table has about 470,000 distinct CDR3 sequences, 25% seen once; the top ten hold around an eighth. The CDR3 runs 16 residues. J gave up 5 bases and V 4 bases, and 12 bases lay outside the gene matches. Germline V CDR1 and CDR2: SEHNR, FQNEAQ (reference sequence). The sequence was obtained from an adult woman who had mild COVID-19 (a few samples of this study predate the infection). Cell type and time point are not known. The sample was PBMCs or a T cell subset sorted from them (not recorded which). The chain employs TRBV7-9 and TRBJ2-7, with TRBD2 identical over 9 bases. This CDR3 reads CASSSKGGRAFHEQYF. DNA of the CDR3: TGTGCCAGCAGCTCCAAGGGCGGGAGGGCTTTCCACGAGCAGTACTTC.